These T cell receptor beta chains were read from a single sample in a study of T cells in localized non-small cell lung cancer. Clones were sequenced by immunoSEQ multiplex PCR, and TCRdb holds only the in-frame ones, with some missing. The table lists roughly 48,000 clones, around 81% of them singletons. The material sequenced was PBMCs, taken before any cancer treatment. Source of these receptors: a woman aged 35 to 75 with stage II lung adenocarcinoma. Both conserved end residues are part of each CDR3. Fields, in order: clone size, V gene, D gene, J gene, CDR3 protein, CDR3 DNA. D genes are given only for firm matches. Size tells how often a clone was seen (once, few, many) or the class of an expanded clone, and some rows leave it out.

-	TRBV7-8	-	TRBJ1-1	CASSPEAPGQGSEAFF	TGTGCCAGCAGCCCGGAGGCCCCAGGGCAAGGCTCTGAAGCTTTCTTT
-	TRBV9	-	TRBJ2-5	CASSSSGAWETQYF	TGTGCCAGCAGCTCCTCCGGGGCTTGGGAGACCCAGTACTTC
-	TRBV5-8	-	TRBJ2-3	CASSFSPMGLADTQYF	TGTGCCAGCAGCTTTTCCCCAATGGGTTTGGCAGATACGCAGTATTTT
-	TRBV19	-	TRBJ2-6	CASSMAMGGSGANVLTF	TGTGCCAGTAGTATGGCAATGGGGGGCTCTGGGGCCAACGTCCTGACTTTC
once	TRBV15	-	TRBJ2-6	CATSRAWGLPAASGANVLTF	TGTGCCACCAGCAGAGCCTGGGGACTCCCCGCGGCGTCTGGGGCCAACGTCCTGACTTTC
-	TRBV29-1	-	TRBJ2-3	CSVEENGSTDTQYF	TGCAGCGTTGAAGAAAACGGTAGCACAGATACGCAGTATTTT
-	TRBV14	-	TRBJ2-3	CASSQDWSLASTDTQYF	TGTGCCAGCAGCCAAGATTGGTCACTGGCTAGCACAGATACGCAGTATTTT
once	TRBV6-5	-	TRBJ2-7	CASREGAYEQYF	TGTGCCAGCAGGGAAGGGGCCTACGAGCAGTACTTC
once	TRBV2	-	TRBJ1-1	CASRGSTENTEAFF	TGTGCCAGCAGAGGATCTACAGAGAACACTGAAGCTTTCTTT
-	TRBV6-4	TRBD2	TRBJ2-6	CASSDWGGPGANVLTF	TGTGCCAGCAGTGACTGGGGGGGACCTGGGGCCAACGTCCTGACTTTC
-	TRBV19	-	TRBJ1-4	CATSEGVREKLFF	TGTGCCACCTCGGAAGGGGTGAGGGAAAAACTGTTTTTT
once	TRBV2	-	TRBJ2-1	CASSLRGNYNEQFF	TGTGCCAGCAGTCTCAGGGGAAACTACAATGAGCAGTTCTTC
-	TRBV19	-	TRBJ2-6	CASSTPRGAPAGANVLTF	TGTGCCAGTAGTACCCCACGAGGGGCGCCGGCTGGGGCCAACGTCCTGACTTTC
-	TRBV7-9	-	TRBJ2-7	CASSLVAGSEQYF	TGTGCCAGCAGCTTAGTTGCGGGGAGCGAGCAGTACTTC
-	TRBV7-9	-	TRBJ2-1	CASSLSSDNEQFF	TGTGCCAGCAGCTTATCTAGCGACAATGAGCAGTTCTTC